Following are 15 T cell receptor beta chains from one sample sequenced in a study of T cells in Graves' hyperthyroidism and ophthalmopathy. TCR beta CDR3 sequences were amplified from RNA transcripts. The HTBI primer set drove a first-round RT-PCR of the TCR CDR3. TCRdb analysed the multiplex PCR reads with MiXCR anew, one entry per CDR3 protein. The sample carries approximately 380,000 distinct CDR3 sequences, about 14% recorded once. The sequencing input was blood. The receptors were sampled from a man aged 50 to 59 with Graves' ophthalmopathy.

This clonotype was found many times. The V gene is TRBV20-1, the J gene TRBJ2-1; D is ambiguous. The CDR3 runs 14 residues. Trimming shortened V by 0 bases and J by 10 bases, and 16 bases separated the two germline ends. Germline CDR1 DFQATT, CDR2 SNEGSKA (reference sequence). CDR3 coding DNA: TGCAGTGCTAGAGATCTGATAAATTCACGCGAGCAGTTCTTC. It encodes CSARDLINSREQFF.

This clonotype has just a few counts. The V and J genes are TRBV7-9 and TRBJ2-1; D might be TRBD2 (6 bases). The V gene's germline CDR1 is SEHNR and CDR2 FQNEAQ (reference sequence). Trimming stripped 0 bases from V and 8 bases from J, with 14 bases between. The length of the CDR3 is 15 residues. CDR3 residues: CASSLALGGVDEQFF. Written as DNA, the CDR3 is TGTGCCAGCAGCTTAGCTCTCGGGGGTGTCGATGAGCAGTTCTTC.

The J gene is TRBJ2-1, the V gene TRBV4-1; 9 bases fit TRBD2. CDR1 is MGHRA, CDR2 YSYEKL, per germline. Trimming removed 0 bases from V and 7 bases from J; junction bases left unmatched: 7. The length of the CDR3 is 16 residues. The CDR3 is CASSQDTSGRSNEQFF. DNA of the CDR3: TGCGCCAGCAGCCAAGATACCAGCGGGAGGTCTAATGAGCAGTTCTTC.

The chain links TRBV20-1 to TRBJ1-4, with D unclear. Trimming cost V 2 bases and J 6 bases, with 13 bases left between them. Germline loops: CDR1 DFQATT, CDR2 SNEGSKA (reference sequence). This CDR3 is 14 amino acids long. This CDR3 reads CSARLGMLDEKLFF. The CDR3 DNA reads as TGCAGTGCTAGACTTGGGATGCTGGATGAAAAACTGTTTTTT.

This clonotype showed up many times. The chain employs TRBV27 and TRBJ1-1; possibly TRBD1 for D (5 bases). Per the germline V gene, CDR1 is MNHEY and CDR2 is SMNVEV (reference sequence). CDR3 length: 15 amino acids. V was clipped by 5 bases and J by 5 bases, with 18 bases between them. CDR3 sequence reads: CASSPPGAGGTEAFF. CDR3 sequence (DNA): TGTGCCAGCAGTCCCCCCGGGGCGGGTGGGACTGAAGCTTTCTTT.

In this sample, this clonotype turned up many times. The gene calls are TRBV2 and TRBJ2-7; D perhaps matches TRBD2 (6 bases). Trimming removed 7 bases from V and 3 bases from J, with 16 bases in between. CDR1 SNHLY and CDR2 FYNNEI come from the germline V gene. CDR3 length: 14 residues. The CDR3 DNA is TGTGCCAGCAACCTCCGGGAGACTTACTACGAGCAGTACTTC. As protein: CASNLRETYYEQYF. Looking up the rest from reference TRBV2 and TRBJ2-7 gives the full variable domain: EPEVTQTPSHQVTQMGQEVILRCVPISNHLYFYWYRQILGQKVEFLVSFYNNEISEKSEIFDDQFSVERPDGSNFTLKIRSTKLEDSAMYFCASNLRETYYEQYFGPGTRLTVT.

This clonotype was seen a few times. The chain employs TRBV4-1 and TRBJ1-1; weak D call: TRBD1 (5 bases). V gave up 0 bases and J gave up 3 bases, with 8 bases separating them. The CDR3 extends over 14 amino acids. Germline loops: CDR1 MGHRA, CDR2 YSYEKL. This CDR3 reads CASSQEWDHTEAFF. The CDR3 DNA is TGCGCCAGCAGCCAAGAATGGGACCACACTGAAGCTTTCTTT.

In this sample, this clonotype turned up a few times. The chain combines TRBV12-3 or TRBV12-4 with TRBJ2-1; maybe TRBD2 (5 bases). The CDR3 runs 15 residues. The V gene lost 6 bases and the J gene lost 0 bases, with 12 bases spanning the gap. The CDR3 here is CASRPLASSYNEQFF. CDR3 nucleotides: TGTGCCAGCAGGCCTCTAGCAAGCTCCTACAATGAGCAGTTCTTC.

J is TRBJ1-4 and V is TRBV5-1; TRBD1 matches 7 bases. There are 14 residues in the CDR3. With 2 bases clipped from V and 5 bases from J, the junction kept 3 bases outside the gene matches. CDR1 is SGHRS and CDR2 is YFSETQ in the germline V gene. This chain's CDR3 is CASSFEGGNEKLFF. The DNA of the CDR3 is TGCGCCAGCAGCTTTGAAGGGGGCAATGAAAAACTGTTTTTT.

There are many counts of this clonotype. The chain joins TRBV6-1 to TRBJ2-3; 13 bases align to TRBD2. The CDR3 extends over 13 amino acids. Losses at the gene ends were 6 bases for V and 10 bases for J; bases not matched to a gene: 4. Germline V gene lookup returns CDR1 MNHNS and CDR2 SASEGT. Here the CDR3 reads CASRRTSGSAQYF. The CDR3 DNA follows: TGTGCCAGCAGGAGGACTAGCGGGAGTGCGCAGTATTTT.

The chain is built from TRBV19 and TRBJ2-1; 8 bases align to TRBD2. Losses at the gene ends were 6 bases for V and 12 bases for J; bases not matched to a gene: 4. Germline V CDR1 and CDR2: LNHDA, SQIVND (reference sequence). The CDR3 covers 11 residues. The CDR3 DNA reads TGTGCCAGTAGGGCGGGAGGTGGGCAGTTCTTC. Its translation: CASRAGGGQFF.

This clonotype was picked up many times. The chain recombines TRBV29-1 with TRBJ2-5; maybe TRBD2 (5 bases). V was pared by 5 bases and J by 4 bases, with 11 bases between. Per the germline V gene, CDR1 is SQVTM and CDR2 is ANQGSEA. CDR3 length equals 12 residues. The CDR3: CSVFVATETQYF. The CDR3 DNA is TGCAGCGTTTTTGTAGCGACAGAGACCCAGTACTTC.

This chain joins TRBV5-1 and TRBJ1-6; TRBD1 is a possible D gene (6 bases). The CDR3 length is 18 residues. V lost 3 bases and J 6 bases, leaving 22 bases between the germline ends. From germline, CDR1 is SGHRS and CDR2 YFSETQ. CDR3 residues: CASSSQTGPIGGNSPLHF. CDR3 sequence (DNA): TGCGCCAGCAGCTCCCAGACAGGCCCGATTGGTGGTAATTCACCCCTCCACTTT.

This clonotype occurred many times. The chain links TRBV7-8 to TRBJ2-1, with 9 nucleotides matching TRBD2. The germline gives CDR1 SGHVS, CDR2 FQNEAQ. V was clipped by 5 bases and J by 6 bases; unmatched bases: 5. This CDR3 has 14 amino acids. The CDR3 DNA reads TGTGCCAGCAGCGGTGCGGGAGGGGCCAATGAGCAGTTCTTC. It translates to CASSGAGGANEQFF.

This sequence joins TRBV5-4 and TRBJ2-1; TRBD2 matches 12 bases. This CDR3 is 18 amino acids long. V gave up 4 bases and J gave up 1 base; unmatched junction bases: 9. Germline CDR1 reads SGHNT; CDR2 reads YYREEE (reference sequence). The CDR3 DNA sequence: TGTGCCAGCAGCCCAGGATCACTAGCGGGAGGTTCCTACAATGAGCAGTTCTTC. It translates to CASSPGSLAGGSYNEQFF. Full variable domain (remainder filled in from reference TRBV5-4 and TRBJ2-1): ETGVTQSPTHLIKTRGQQVTLRCSSQSGHNTVSWYQQALGQGPQFIFQYYREEENGRGNFPPRFSGLQFPNYSSELNVNALELDDSALYLCASSPGSLAGGSYNEQFFGPGTRLTVL.